The text below deals with one T cell receptor (beta chain). This entry is derived from a study of cytomegalovirus exposure and HLA in healthy donors. The PCR used 60 Vbeta and 13 Jbeta primers. The table came from immunoSEQ multiplex PCR; TCRdb's copy has only in-frame clones and leaves some out. The table includes 200,000 or so clones, more than 75% detected once. The V gene end was trimmed by 6 bases and the J gene end by 4 bases; junction bases not matched to a gene: 7. In germline, CDR1 is MNHEY, CDR2 SVGAGI. This CDR3 comprises 14 residues. The sequencing sample was made of PBMCs. V gene TRBV6-5 combines with J gene TRBJ2-7, with 9 bases aligning to TRBD1. The sequence was obtained from a woman between 35 and 50 years old in good health and CMV-seronegative. This chain's CDR3 is CASSPNRGLYEQYF. Here the CDR3 DNA reads TGTGCCAGCAGCCCAAACAGGGGGCTGTACGAGCAGTACTTC.